This is a list of T cell receptor beta chains from one sample in a study of T cell changes during pregnancy in multiple sclerosis. Here immunoSEQ multiplex PCR was the method, and the copy in TCRdb shows in-frame clones only, minus some. The data hold 75,000 to 80,000 clones, with around 89% observed a single time. The sequencing used peripheral blood, collected before pregnancy. All receptors come from a female donor with multiple sclerosis, enrolled in a pregnancy study. Each CDR3 is given with its conserved first and last residue. A D gene is named only where the DNA matches it firmly. Clone size is stated in some rows and not others, as once, few, many or a class when expanded.

TRBV2,TRBJ1-3,NA,NA,TGTGCCAGCAGGAGGAGTGAGGCTGGAAACACCATATATTTT,CASRRSEAGNTIYF
TRBV23-1,TRBJ2-1,NA,NA,TGCGCCCTCGGGGAGGCGGGGGCGACGGACAATGAGCAGTTCTTC,CALGEAGATDNEQFF
TRBV5-6,TRBJ2-3,TRBD2,NA,TGTGCCAGCAGCTTGATGGTAGCGGGGGGGGGAGATACGCAGTATTTT,CASSLMVAGGGDTQYF
TRBV4-3,TRBJ2-5,TRBD2,few,TGCGCCAGCAGCCAGGAGGGTAGCGGGAGCCAAGAGACCCAGTACTTC,CASSQEGSGSQETQYF
TRBV6-1,TRBJ1-1,NA,few,TGTGCCAGCAGTGAAGTAGAGAACACTGAAGCTTTCTTT,CASSEVENTEAFF
TRBV9,TRBJ1-2,NA,NA,TGTGCCAGCAGCCCCGAGGGGAGGACATCCACCTATGGCTACACCTTC,CASSPEGRTSTYGYTF
TRBV10-3,TRBJ2-1,NA,NA,TGTGCCATCAGCCCGACAGCCTCAACCCTCAATGAGCAGTTCTTC,CAISPTASTLNEQFF
TRBV30,TRBJ1-1,NA,NA,TGTGCCTGGAGTAGAGGGGAGGGCCTACGGGTAGTGGGGTGGACTGAAGCTTTCTTT,CAWSRGEGLRVVGWTEAFF
TRBV9,TRBJ2-3,NA,NA,TGTGCCAGCAGCGTAGGGATAGGAGGTACGCAGTATTTT,CASSVGIGGTQYF
TRBV11-3,TRBJ2-5,NA,NA,TGTGCCAGCAGCCTCGGGACTGCCCAAGAGACCCAGTACTTC,CASSLGTAQETQYF
TRBV27,TRBJ2-7,TRBD2,NA,TGTGCCAGCAGACCGGGACTAGCGGGGGGTTCCTCCTACGAGCAGTACTTC,CASRPGLAGGSSYEQYF
TRBV28,TRBJ2-7,NA,NA,TGTGCCAGCAGTTTGATCGGGACACTTGTTTCCTACGAGCAGTACTTC,CASSLIGTLVSYEQYF
TRBV6-1,TRBJ1-2,TRBD1,NA,TGTGCCAGCAGCCGGACAGGGAATAACTATGGCTACACCTTC,CASSRTGNNYGYTF
TRBV18,TRBJ1-1,NA,NA,TGTGCCAGCTCACCACGGGCAACTGAAGCTTTCTTT,CASSPRATEAFF
TRBV7-9,TRBJ1-3,NA,NA,TGTGCCAGCAGCTTACAAGCGCTGAGCTCTGGAAACACCATATATTTT,CASSLQALSSGNTIYF
TRBV7-8,TRBJ1-4,NA,NA,TGTGCCAGCAGCTTTGACTCATTTGAAAAACTGTTTTTT,CASSFDSFEKLFF
TRBV7-3,TRBJ2-3,NA,NA,TGTGCCAGCAGCTTACGGCCAGCGAGCACAGATACGCAGTATTTT,CASSLRPASTDTQYF
TRBV15,TRBJ2-7,TRBD1,NA,TGTGCCACCAGCAGAGGGACAGGATACTCCTACGAGCAGTACTTC,CATSRGTGYSYEQYF
TRBV7-3,TRBJ2-3,TRBD1,NA,TGTGCCAGCAGCTTAGAAGGGGAAGGGGGACAGGCGCAGTATTTT,CASSLEGEGGQAQYF
TRBV19,TRBJ1-1,NA,NA,TGTGCCAGTAGTACTGACAGATCTTACACTGAAGCTTTCTTT,CASSTDRSYTEAFF
TRBV9,TRBJ2-1,NA,NA,TGTGCCAGCGGCTTTGGAGGGTACAATGAGCAGTTCTTC,CASGFGGYNEQFF
TRBV9,TRBJ2-1,TRBD1,NA,TGTGCCAGCAGCCCTTCATGGGGACAGGGGTTCTTC,CASSPSWGQGFF
TRBV11-2,TRBJ2-3,TRBD2,NA,TGTGCCAGCCGCGGCGGGGGGGCCTTGAATACGCAGTATTTT,CASRGGGALNTQYF
TRBV18,TRBJ1-3,NA,NA,TGTGCCAGCTCACCGCGGGGAGCAGGTCCCTCTGGAAACACCATATATTTT,CASSPRGAGPSGNTIYF
TRBV2,TRBJ2-3,TRBD1,once,TGTGCCAACAAAAGACAGGGGACCACAGATACGCAGTATTTT,CANKRQGTTDTQYF
TRBV13,TRBJ1-1,TRBD1,NA,TGTGCCAGCAGCTTAGGCAGGGGGCAATCGACTGAAGCTTTCTTT,CASSLGRGQSTEAFF
TRBV7-9,TRBJ1-1,NA,NA,TGTGCCAGCAGCTTCACAGGGATGAACACTGAAGCTTTCTTT,CASSFTGMNTEAFF
TRBV6-5,TRBJ1-1,TRBD1,NA,TGTGCCAGCAGTTACGGGCAGGGGGTTACTGAAGCTTTCTTT,CASSYGQGVTEAFF
TRBV5-6,TRBJ1-1,NA,NA,TGTGCCAGCAGCTTGAAGGGGATCACTGAAGCTTTCTTT,CASSLKGITEAFF
TRBV7-9,TRBJ1-1,NA,NA,TGTGCCAGCGGACAGAACACTGAAGCTTTCTTT,CASGQNTEAFF
TRBV2,TRBJ2-7,NA,NA,TGTGCCAGCAGGGACACCTACGAGCAGTACTTC,CASRDTYEQYF
TRBV19,TRBJ2-2,NA,NA,TGTGCCAGTAGTATGACTAGGTTGGGTACCGGGGAGCTGTTTTTT,CASSMTRLGTGELFF
TRBV4-1,TRBJ2-7,NA,once,TGCGCCAGCCAAACAGGGACCCTAAGCTCCTACGAGCAGTACTTC,CASQTGTLSSYEQYF
TRBV19,TRBJ2-2,TRBD1,NA,TGTGCCAGTAGTTACAGGGGCTCTATCACCGGGGAGCTGTTTTTT,CASSYRGSITGELFF
TRBV19,TRBJ1-6,TRBD1,NA,TGTGCCAGTAGTATCATTCAAGGGACAGGGGGTTCACCCCTCCACTTT,CASSIIQGTGGSPLHF
TRBV9,TRBJ2-5,NA,NA,TGTGCCAGCAGCGTAGCAAGCGCCGGGGGGACCCAGTACTTC,CASSVASAGGTQYF
TRBV9,TRBJ2-7,NA,NA,TGTGCCAGCAGCGTAGGGGGCACAGGAGAGCAGTACTTC,CASSVGGTGEQYF
TRBV10-2,TRBJ2-5,NA,NA,TGCGCCAGCATTTTTAGCCTGCTTGGGGAGACCCAGTACTTC,CASIFSLLGETQYF
TRBV15,TRBJ1-4,TRBD1,NA,TGTGCCACCAGCAGAGCTGCTACTAACAGGGGCAGTGAAAAACTGTTTTTT,CATSRAATNRGSEKLFF
TRBV30,TRBJ1-2,NA,NA,TGTGCCTGGAGTACGGGTCGGCTGGGGAGGGAGAATGGCTACACCTTC,CAWSTGRLGRENGYTF
TRBV15,TRBJ2-7,TRBD2,once,TGTGCCACCAGCAGAGCCGGGACTAGCGTATACGAGCAGTACTTC,CATSRAGTSVYEQYF
TRBV28,TRBJ1-5,NA,NA,TGTGCCAGCTCCACGGGGCAGCCCCAGCATTTT,CASSTGQPQHF
TRBV4-1,TRBJ1-4,NA,NA,TGCGCCAGCAGCCAAGCAGTCGCAGGGATAGATGAAAAACTGTTTTTT,CASSQAVAGIDEKLFF
TRBV2,TRBJ2-5,TRBD2,NA,TGTGCCAGCAGAACGGGACTAGTCGGACGGCGGTTGGAGACCCAGTACTTC,CASRTGLVGRRLETQYF
TRBV27,TRBJ2-7,NA,NA,TGTGCCAGCAGTTTATGGCACCCCCACGAGCAGTACTTC,CASSLWHPHEQYF
TRBV28,TRBJ2-7,TRBD1,NA,TGTGCCAGCGGGACGGCGGGGACAGGGACATACGAGCAGTACTTC,CASGTAGTGTYEQYF
TRBV15,TRBJ1-3,NA,NA,TGTGCCACCAGCAGGATACAGACAGCAGCCTCTGGAAACACCATATATTTT,CATSRIQTAASGNTIYF
TRBV28,TRBJ1-5,TRBD1,NA,TGTGCCAGCAGTTTATCAGGGGGCTTTCAGCCCCAGCATTTT,CASSLSGGFQPQHF
TRBV5-4,TRBJ1-2,TRBD1,NA,TGTGCCAGCAGGCCGCGGGACAGGGAGGTCTATGGCTACACCTTC,CASRPRDREVYGYTF
TRBV7-2,TRBJ2-3,NA,once,TGTGCCAGCAGCTTAGGGAGGACTCCCACAGATACGCAGTATTTT,CASSLGRTPTDTQYF
TRBV28,TRBJ1-1,NA,NA,TGTGCCCCCGGGAGGGGGAACACTGAAGCTTTCTTT,CAPGRGNTEAFF
TRBV30,TRBJ1-6,TRBD1,NA,TGTGCCTCTCAGGGGGGCTCCTATAATTCACCCCTCCACTTT,CASQGGSYNSPLHF
TRBV14,TRBJ2-1,NA,NA,TGTGCCAGCAGCCAAGACCAGCGGGCCTACGCCTACAATGAGCAGTTCTTC,CASSQDQRAYAYNEQFF
TRBV19,TRBJ1-1,NA,NA,TGTGCCAGTAGTACAGGTTACCTGAACACTGAAGCTTTCTTT,CASSTGYLNTEAFF
TRBV10-2,TRBJ1-6,TRBD1,NA,TGCGCCAGCAGGGATGGACAGGGGGCAGAGTATAATTCACCCCTCCACTTT,CASRDGQGAEYNSPLHF
TRBV11-3,TRBJ2-3,TRBD2,NA,TGTGCCAGCAGCCCTGGACTAGATACTTATACGCAGTATTTT,CASSPGLDTYTQYF
TRBV27,TRBJ2-2,NA,NA,TGTGCCAGCCGGGGGACGAGGTTAAGTGGGCACACCGGGGAGCTGTTTTTT,CASRGTRLSGHTGELFF